This passage covers 30 T cell receptor beta chains from one sample sequenced in a study of beta chain features in type 1 diabetes. The authors reverse transcribed all of the isolated RNA, so sequencing captured expressed TCRB transcripts. Libraries were prepared by immunoSEQ multiplex PCR; TCRdb keeps only in-frame clonotypes and omits some of them. The sample has 350,000 to 450,000 clones; about 15% are singletons. Sequenced material: naive CD4+ T cells from blood. These receptors all come from a young woman in good health.

This clone was counted only a few times. The rearrangement uses TRBV5-1 and TRBJ2-1; D remains unclear. V dropped 4 bases and J dropped 4 bases, with 15 bases sitting between them. Germline V gene lookup returns CDR1 SGHRS and CDR2 YFSETQ. The CDR3 length is 15 residues. CDR3 DNA sequence: TGCGCCAGCAGCATAGCCCCGGCGGCATACAATGAGCAGTTCTTC. Its translation: CASSIAPAAYNEQFF.

The V gene is TRBV6-6, the J gene TRBJ1-5; the D is unclear. CDR1 is MNHNY and CDR2 is SVGAGI in the germline V gene (reference sequence). V was cut by 0 bases and J by 6 bases, with 15 bases left in between. This CDR3 region has 16 residues. CDR3 protein: CASSYSGSAGIQPQHF. DNA for the CDR3: TGTGCCAGCAGTTACTCGGGGTCGGCGGGAATTCAGCCCCAGCATTTT.

The chain is built from TRBV30 and TRBJ2-1, with TRBD2 matching 9 bases. Germline values: CDR1 GTSNPN, CDR2 SVGIG (reference sequence). CDR3 length equals 14 residues. The CDR3 is CVFSGGSEYNEQFF. Here the CDR3 DNA reads TGTGTTTTTAGCGGGGGTTCCGAATACAATGAGCAGTTCTTC.

CDR3: CASSPTFAGQTIGGETQYF. In nucleotides, the CDR3 is TGTGCCAGCAGCCCCACCTTTGCTGGACAGACTATCGGTGGGGAGACCCAGTACTTC. The chain carries TRBV11-2 and TRBJ2-5; a weak D match, TRBD1 (6 bases). This CDR3 is 19 amino acids long. The V gene lost 5 bases and the J gene lost 5 bases, with 30 bases spanning the gap. Germline lookup yields CDR1 SGHAT and CDR2 FQNNGV.

The CDR3 DNA reads as TGCGCCAGCAGCCAGTCAGGGGGCGTCACCGGGGAGCTGTTTTTT. Translation: CASSQSGGVTGELFF. This chain connects TRBV4-3 to TRBJ2-2, with TRBD1 matching over 8 bases. The germline V gene encodes CDR1 LGHNA and CDR2 YSLEER. V trimming: 3 bases; J trimming: 4 bases; junction bases outside the gene matches: 4. The CDR3 contains 15 residues.

The table lists this clone with a few counts. This sequence joins TRBV20-1 and TRBJ1-2, with 9 nucleotides matching TRBD1. The length of the CDR3 is 11 residues. CDR1 DFQATT and CDR2 SNEGSKA come from the germline V gene (reference sequence). The CDR3 loop reads CRGDRDYGYTF. DNA for the CDR3: TGCAGGGGGGACAGGGATTATGGCTACACCTTC.

This clone was counted a few times. The CDR3 region is CASSVAGETGELFF. The CDR3 nucleotides read TGTGCCAGCAGCGTAGCCGGGGAAACCGGGGAGCTGTTTTTT. The rearrangement joins TRBV9 to TRBJ2-2; maybe TRBD2 (5 bases). CDR3 length: 14 amino acids. Germline CDR1 SGDLS, CDR2 YYNGEE. Trimming pared 0 bases from V and 5 bases from J, leaving 8 bases between.

This clone turned up a few times. V gene TRBV11-1 combines with J gene TRBJ2-2; TRBD2 aligns across 7 bases. Germline-derived CDR1 and CDR2 are SGHAT and FQDESV (reference sequence). With V trimmed by 2 bases and J by 5 bases, 2 bases remained unmatched. The CDR3 length is 14 residues. CDR3: CASSLRGETGELFF. The CDR3 nucleotides are TGTGCCAGCAGCTTACGGGGGGAAACCGGGGAGCTGTTTTTT. Together with reference TRBV11-1 and TRBJ2-2, the CDR3 gives the full variable domain: EAEVAQSPRYKITEKSQAVAFWCDPISGHATLYWYRQILGQGPELLVQFQDESVVDDSQLPKDRFSAERLKGVDSTLKIQPAELGDSAMYLCASSLRGETGELFFGEGSRLTVL.

This chain connects TRBV7-2 to TRBJ2-1, with TRBD2 as a possible D gene (5 bases). V dropped 2 bases and J dropped 6 bases, with 14 bases sitting between them. Germline lookup yields CDR1 SGHTA and CDR2 FQGNSA. CDR3 length: 15 amino acids. The CDR3 DNA reads TGTGCCAGCAGCTTAACCCCTCAGCGGACCAATGAGCAGTTCTTC. It is translated as CASSLTPQRTNEQFF.

The V gene is TRBV29-1, the J gene TRBJ1-5; no firm D call. The CDR3 has 13 residues. CDR1 and CDR2 (germline): SQVTM, ANQGSEA. V was pared by 1 base and J by 3 bases, with 7 bases between. This CDR3 is CSVEGAPNQPQHF. CDR3 in DNA: TGCAGCGTTGAAGGAGCCCCCAATCAGCCCCAGCATTTT.

This clone showed up just a few times. The chain has TRBV5-1 and TRBJ2-7; D possibly corresponds to TRBD1 (6 bases). Trimming left V 5 bases short and J 4 bases short, with 16 bases between. This CDR3 is 14 amino acids long. Germline CDR1 reads SGHRS; CDR2 reads YFSETQ. The CDR3 reads CASSRSYREYEQYF. CDR3 sequence (DNA): TGCGCCAGCAGTCGGTCTTACAGGGAATACGAGCAGTACTTC.

There are a few counts of this clone. V usage is TRBV30 and J usage is TRBJ2-5, with D uncertain. V lost 0 bases to trimming and J lost 1 base, with 6 bases between them. Germline V CDR1 and CDR2: GTSNPN, SVGIG (reference sequence). The CDR3 runs to 13 residues. The CDR3 loop is CAWSVQFQETQYF. DNA for the CDR3: TGTGCCTGGAGTGTACAGTTCCAAGAGACCCAGTACTTC.

The gene calls are TRBV28 and TRBJ1-5; 8 bases match TRBD1. CDR1 is MDHEN and CDR2 is SYDVKM in the germline V gene. V trimming: 1 base; J trimming: 7 bases; junction bases outside the gene matches: 6. The CDR3 totals 15 residues. For the CDR3, the DNA is TGTGCCAGCAGTTTATCGCGGACAGGGAGCCAGCCCCAGCATTTT. Its translation is CASSLSRTGSQPQHF.

This chain joins TRBV5-1 and TRBJ2-1; D perhaps matches TRBD2 (6 bases). Germline V CDR1 and CDR2: SGHRS, YFSETQ. Trimming cost V 1 base and J 3 bases, with 11 bases left between them. The CDR3 runs 15 residues. The CDR3 DNA reads as TGCGCCAGCAGCTTGTCTAGCGAAATCTACAATGAGCAGTTCTTC. Its protein product is CASSLSSEIYNEQFF. Supplemented by reference TRBV5-1 and TRBJ2-1, the full variable domain reads KAGVTQTPRYLIKTRGQQVTLSCSPISGHRSVSWYQQTPGQGLQFLFEYFSETQRNKGNFPGRFSGRQFSNSRSEMNVSTLELGDSALYLCASSLSSEIYNEQFFGPGTRLTVL.

J is TRBJ2-6 and V is TRBV5-1; 8 bases are shared with TRBD1. V lost 2 bases and J lost 0; bases outside the gene matches: 4. The germline V gene has CDR1 SGHRS and CDR2 YFSETQ. The CDR3 covers 17 residues. CDR3 residues: CASSLQGVSSGANVLTF. In DNA form, the CDR3 reads TGCGCCAGCAGCTTACAGGGGGTGAGCTCTGGGGCCAACGTCCTGACTTTC.

This clone has just a few counts. This chain joins TRBV2 and TRBJ2-7; unclear D gene. CDR1 SNHLY and CDR2 FYNNEI come from the germline V gene. Trimming took off 6 bases at V and 2 bases at J, with 5 bases between the two ends. CDR3 length: 11 amino acids. The CDR3, as DNA: TGTGCCAGCAGCTTAACCTACGAGCAGTACTTC. Translating it yields CASSLTYEQYF.

This clone showed up just a few times. The rearrangement links TRBV5-1 to TRBJ2-7; TRBD2 agrees at 13 bases. V shed 3 bases, J shed 4 bases, and the junction held 19 bases outside the gene matches. This CDR3 comprises 20 residues. The germline V gene has CDR1 SGHRS and CDR2 YFSETQ. CDR3 amino acids: CASSSTINFPGLAGSYEQYF. CDR3 nucleotides: TGCGCCAGCAGCTCCACAATAAACTTTCCGGGACTAGCGGGATCTTACGAGCAGTACTTC.

This clone showed up just a few times. The chain carries TRBV18 and TRBJ2-1; 7 nucleotides align to TRBD1. V shed 3 bases, J shed 7 bases, and the junction held 3 bases outside the gene matches. The germline V gene encodes CDR1 KGHSH and CDR2 LQKENI. This CDR3 comprises 13 residues. CDR3 loop: CASSPDRRNEQFF. DNA of the CDR3: TGTGCCAGCTCACCGGACAGGAGGAATGAGCAGTTCTTC.

The chain recombines TRBV28 with TRBJ2-1; 12 bases map to TRBD2. The V gene end was trimmed by 5 bases and the J gene end by 7 bases; junction bases not matched to a gene: 9. The CDR3 is 16 amino acids. CDR1 and CDR2 from the germline V gene are MDHEN and SYDVKM. CDR3 in DNA: TGTGCCAGCAGTCCTAGCGGGAGGGGATTCGCGAATGAGCAGTTCTTC. Translated, it gives CASSPSGRGFANEQFF. The full variable domain, its missing parts supplied by reference TRBV28 and TRBJ2-1, is DVKVTQSSRYLVKRTGEKVFLECVQDMDHENMFWYRQDPGLGLRLIYFSYDVKMKEKGDIPEGYSVSREKKERFSLILESASTNQTSMYLCASSPSGRGFANEQFFGPGTRLTVL.

This chain uses TRBV29-1 with TRBJ2-5; TRBD2 agrees at 8 bases. CDR3 length: 16 residues. The germline V gene encodes CDR1 SQVTM and CDR2 ANQGSEA. The junction had 12 bases not matched to a gene; V was cut back by 4 bases and J by 2 bases. CDR3 residues: CSVAGGASGSQETQYF. The CDR3, as DNA: TGCAGCGTTGCGGGGGGGGCTAGCGGCTCACAAGAGACCCAGTACTTC.

This chain joins TRBV9 and TRBJ2-5; 12 bases are a match to TRBD2. Germline V gene sequence: CDR1 SGDLS, CDR2 YYNGEE. The CDR3 totals 16 residues. Unmatched junction bases numbered 8, after V lost 3 bases and J lost 5 bases. The CDR3 region has the DNA TGTGCCAGCAGCGCACGACTAGCGGGAGTCAGGGAGACCCAGTACTTC. This sequence encodes CASSARLAGVRETQYF.

Remarks on this clone: Other nucleotide sequences in the sample specify the same CDR3. V gene TRBV5-1 combines with J gene TRBJ2-3; no clear D gene. CDR3 length equals 12 residues. V was clipped by 4 bases and J by 2 bases, with 5 bases between them. Looked up from germline, CDR1 is SGHRS and CDR2 is YFSETQ. In DNA form, the CDR3 reads TGCGCCAGCAGCCCCAACACAGATACGCAGTATTTT. It is translated as CASSPNTDTQYF.

V usage is TRBV19 and J usage is TRBJ1-5, with 7 bases that match TRBD1. V lost 4 bases, J lost 3 bases, and 6 bases stayed unmatched. CDR3 length: 15 residues. The germline V gene encodes CDR1 LNHDA and CDR2 SQIVND (reference sequence). The CDR3, as DNA: TGTGCCAGTAGTACCCGGGACAGCCTCAATCAGCCCCAGCATTTT. Translating it yields CASSTRDSLNQPQHF. The whole variable domain, remainder taken from reference TRBV19 and TRBJ1-5, is DGGITQSPKYLFRKEGQNVTLSCEQNLNHDAMYWYRQDPGQGLRLIYYSQIVNDFQKGDIAEGYSVSREKKESFPLTVTSAQKNPTAFYLCASSTRDSLNQPQHFGDGTRLSIL.

This clone was counted a few times. The CDR3 DNA sequence: TGCGCCAGCAGCTTGACAGGGAGCTCCTACAATGAGCAGTTCTTC. Its translation: CASSLTGSSYNEQFF. The V gene is TRBV5-1, the J gene TRBJ2-1; D may be TRBD1 (6 bases). This CDR3 has 15 amino acids. Trimming cost V 1 base and J 0 bases, with 8 bases left between them. CDR1 and CDR2 from the germline V gene are SGHRS and YFSETQ.

The chain recombines TRBV28 with TRBJ2-7; TRBD1 might be the D (5 bases). The germline V gene encodes CDR1 MDHEN and CDR2 SYDVKM. Trimming pared 2 bases from V and 6 bases from J, leaving 8 bases between. This CDR3 is built from 12 residues. CDR3: CASSLPQGEQYF. For the CDR3, the DNA is TGTGCCAGCAGTTTACCCCAGGGCGAGCAGTACTTC.

The chain carries TRBV9 and TRBJ2-3; TRBD1 matches 9 bases. J was trimmed by 0 bases and V by 4 bases; bases with no gene match: 12. In germline, CDR1 is SGDLS, CDR2 YYNGEE. The CDR3 totals 18 residues. This CDR3 is CASSPHSGTGLSTDTQYF. In DNA form, the CDR3 reads TGTGCCAGCAGCCCTCACTCGGGGACAGGGCTTAGCACAGATACGCAGTATTTT. Drawing the rest from reference TRBV9 and TRBJ2-3, the complete variable domain is DSGVTQTPKHLITATGQRVTLRCSPRSGDLSVYWYQQSLDQGLQFLIQYYNGEERAKGNILERFSAQQFPDLHSELNLSSLELGDSALYFCASSPHSGTGLSTDTQYFGPGTRLTVL.

The sample holds a few counts of this clone. The rearrangement uses TRBV6-6 and TRBJ2-7, with 7 nucleotides matching TRBD1. The V gene end was trimmed by 0 bases and the J gene end by 6 bases; junction bases not matched to a gene: 5. The germline V gene has CDR1 MNHNY and CDR2 SVGAGI (reference sequence). This CDR3 comprises 14 residues. The CDR3 DNA reads TGTGCCAGCAGTTACTCGATACAGGGGCCCGAGCAGTACTTC. Translated, it gives CASSYSIQGPEQYF.

J is TRBJ1-1 and V is TRBV4-2; a possible D gene is TRBD1 (5 bases). V was pared by 1 base and J by 6 bases, with 12 bases between. Per the germline V gene, CDR1 is LGHNA and CDR2 is YNFKEQ. The CDR3 has 14 amino acids. The CDR3 loop is CASSQGGEDAEAFF. CDR3 in DNA: TGTGCCAGCAGCCAAGGGGGGGAAGACGCTGAAGCTTTCTTT.

This clone was picked up a small number of times. The chain carries TRBV16 and TRBJ2-7; 7 bases agree with TRBD2. Germline CDR1 is KGHSY and CDR2 is FQNENV. V shed 3 bases and J 0 bases; nucleotides not matched to a gene: 2. The CDR3 has 14 amino acids. CDR3 DNA sequence: TGTGCCAGCAGCCAGGGCGGGAGCTCCTACGAGCAGTACTTC. The encoded protein is CASSQGGSSYEQYF.

V is TRBV29-1 and J is TRBJ1-1; 10 bases are a match to TRBD1. This CDR3 is 12 amino acids long. The junction had 7 bases not matched to a gene; V was cut back by 8 bases and J by 7 bases. Germline CDR1 SQVTM, CDR2 ANQGSEA. CDR3 residues: CSSSRTGGEAFF. The CDR3 coding sequence is TGCAGCTCATCTCGGACAGGGGGTGAAGCTTTCTTT.